These 23 T cell receptor beta chains share one sample of origin, sequenced in a study of T cells in Graves' hyperthyroidism and ophthalmopathy. Researchers amplified the TCR beta CDR3 regions from RNA transcripts. Carried out on the TCR CDR3, a first-round RT-PCR used the HTBI primer set. MiXCR, applied by TCRdb to the multiplex PCR reads, yields one record per CDR3 protein. The sample has about 400,000 distinct CDR3 sequences; about 14% are singletons. The sequencing input was blood. Receptor source: a woman between 25 and 40 years old with Graves' ophthalmopathy.

The chain links TRBV29-1 to TRBJ1-3, with unresolved D. V gave up 4 bases and J gave up 1 base, with 5 bases separating them. CDR3 length: 12 amino acids. From germline, CDR1 is SQVTM and CDR2 ANQGSEA. The CDR3: CSVAHSGNTIYF. As DNA, the CDR3 is TGCAGCGTTGCCCATTCTGGAAACACCATATATTTT.

This clonotype occurred many times. V usage is TRBV20-1 and J usage is TRBJ2-1; 8 bases map to TRBD1. CDR3 length: 16 amino acids. Germline assignment: CDR1 DFQATT and CDR2 SNEGSKA (reference sequence). Germline trimming cut 4 bases from V and 6 bases from J; bases unmatched to any gene: 14. CDR3 coding DNA: TGCAGTGCTATCTCCCTCGGGCAGGGGACAGGCAATGAGCAGTTCTTC. Translation: CSAISLGQGTGNEQFF.

This clonotype was counted many times. This rearrangement joins TRBV7-9 to TRBJ1-1, with a weak D call TRBD1 (5 bases). This CDR3 has 16 residues. Germline-derived CDR1 and CDR2 are SEHNR and FQNEAQ (reference sequence). Between the trimmed V and J ends, which lost 5 bases and 1 base, there was a span of 17 bases. The CDR3 sequence: CASSPGGTGGNTEAFF. DNA for the CDR3: TGTGCCAGCAGCCCGGGGGGAACCGGGGGGAACACTGAAGCTTTCTTT.

This clonotype was found many times. The chain employs TRBV6-6 and TRBJ2-7; 8 nucleotides line up with TRBD1. J was trimmed by 3 bases and V by 2 bases; bases with no gene match: 12. Germline CDR1 is MNHNY and CDR2 is SVGAGI (reference sequence). CDR3 length: 17 amino acids. The DNA of the CDR3 is TGTGCCAGCAGTTACCTTCCTATGGGGACAGGTTTCTACGAGCAGTACTTC. Translation gives CASSYLPMGTGFYEQYF.

A few counts support this clonotype. This chain connects TRBV7-3 to TRBJ2-1, with 7 positions matching TRBD1. Germline CDR1 reads SGHTA; CDR2 reads FQGTGA. J was trimmed by 9 bases and V by 5 bases; bases with no gene match: 7. This CDR3 has 13 residues. The CDR3 protein is CASSKGAGGEQFF. The DNA of the CDR3 is TGTGCCAGCAGCAAGGGGGCGGGTGGTGAGCAGTTCTTC.

This clonotype was counted ten times or more. The chain employs TRBV28 and TRBJ1-2; D is perhaps TRBD1 (5 bases). Trimming took 2 bases from V and 4 from J, leaving 14 bases between them. This CDR3 is built from 15 residues. CDR1 is MDHEN, CDR2 SYDVKM, per germline. DNA for the CDR3: TGTGCCAGCAGTTTAGGACTACAGGAGAGCTATGGCTACACCTTC. Protein: CASSLGLQESYGYTF.

This clonotype was seen many times. The V gene is TRBV7-6, the J gene TRBJ1-6, with TRBD1 matching over 9 bases. V lost 5 bases to trimming and J lost 10 bases; unmatched junction nucleotides: 6. The CDR3 extends over 14 amino acids. CDR1 SGHVS and CDR2 FNYEAQ come from the germline V gene. The CDR3 nucleotides read TGTGCCAGCAGCCCGGGACAGGGCCACTCACCCCTCCACTTT. Translation gives CASSPGQGHSPLHF.

This clonotype was recorded many times. The gene calls are TRBV3-1 and TRBJ1-5; D uncertain. Germline assignment: CDR1 LGHDT and CDR2 YNNKEL (reference sequence). V was pared by 0 bases and J by 9 bases, with 9 bases between. The CDR3 runs to 13 residues. CDR3: CASSQDYLLPQHF. In DNA, the CDR3 is TGTGCCAGCAGCCAAGATTACCTCTTGCCCCAGCATTTT.

This clonotype was observed at least ten times. This chain links TRBV6-1 with TRBJ2-7, with 12 bases identical to TRBD1. This CDR3 contains 16 residues. Germline V gives CDR1 MNHNS, CDR2 SASEGT. After removal of 5 bases from V and 3 bases from J, the junction contained 8 bases not matched to a gene. CDR3 sequence: CASSTTGTGGVYEQYF. The CDR3 region has the DNA TGTGCCAGCAGTACCACCGGGACAGGGGGCGTCTACGAGCAGTACTTC.

This clonotype has more than one count but fewer than ten. The chain carries TRBV24-1 and TRBJ1-5; 8 bases agree with TRBD1. The junction had 10 bases not matched to a gene; V was cut back by 9 bases and J by 7 bases. CDR3 size: 14 residues. The germline V gene has CDR1 KGHDR and CDR2 SFDVKD. The CDR3, as DNA: TGTGCCACCGCCCTCCGGGCAGGGGGCCAGCCCCAGCATTTT. This sequence encodes CATALRAGGQPQHF.

Comment on this clonotype: A much larger clone lies a single base off, so this may be a read error. This chain links TRBV5-1 with TRBJ2-1; 9 nucleotides agree with TRBD2. Looked up from germline, CDR1 is SGHRS and CDR2 is YFSETQ. CDR3 length equals 14 residues. This chain's CDR3 is CASYSGGYYNEQSF. In DNA, the CDR3 is TGCGCCAGCTATAGCGGGGGCTACTACAATGAGCAGTCCTTC. Using reference TRBV5-1 and TRBJ2-1 for the parts outside the CDR3, the full variable domain is KAGVTQTPRYLIKTRGQQVTLSCSPISGHRSVSWYQQTPGQGLQFLFEYFSETQRNKGNFPGRFSGRQFSNSRSEMNVSTLELGDSALYLCASYSGGYYNEQSFGPGTRLTVL.

The sample holds many counts of this clonotype. This rearrangement joins TRBV20-1 to TRBJ2-1, with D possibly being TRBD2 (5 bases). V lost 5 bases and J 3 bases, leaving 20 bases between the germline ends. CDR3 length: 16 residues. Germline loops: CDR1 DFQATT, CDR2 SNEGSKA (reference sequence). The CDR3 DNA follows: TGCAGTGCTCCTCCTTTGAGGGCAGAGATCTACAATGAGCAGTTCTTC. It codes for CSAPPLRAEIYNEQFF.

This clonotype was counted many times. V and J are TRBV20-1 and TRBJ2-1; D is tentatively TRBD1 or TRBD2 (5 bases each). This CDR3 has 11 amino acids. Trimming removed 2 bases at V and 9 bases at J, with 8 bases between. Germline V CDR1 and CDR2: DFQATT, SNEGSKA (reference sequence). In DNA form, the CDR3 reads TGCAGTGCTAGACAGAGGGGTGAGCAGTTCTTC. Amino acids: CSARQRGEQFF.

The V gene is TRBV20-1, the J gene TRBJ2-5; tentatively, D is TRBD2 (6 bases). The CDR3 has 16 residues. V was shortened by 1 base and J by 2 bases, with 17 bases between the two germline ends. Germline V CDR1 and CDR2: DFQATT, SNEGSKA (reference sequence). This CDR3 is CSARGGDWIDQETQYF. As DNA, the CDR3 is TGCAGTGCTAGAGGGGGGGACTGGATCGATCAAGAGACCCAGTACTTC.

This clonotype was seen repeatedly, ten times or more. The genes are TRBV2 and TRBJ2-1, with D tentatively TRBD2 (5 bases). V was cut by 3 bases and J by 5 bases, with 11 bases left in between. This CDR3 has 14 residues. Germline assignment: CDR1 SNHLY and CDR2 FYNNEI. In DNA form, the CDR3 reads TGTGCCAGCAGTGATCCGGGGAGCCACAATGAGCAGTTCTTC. Translated: CASSDPGSHNEQFF.

This clonotype was counted many times. The V and J genes are TRBV24-1 and TRBJ2-7, with D tentatively TRBD1 (6 bases). There are 13 residues in the CDR3. The V and J ends lost 7 bases and 3 bases respectively, with 12 bases between them. Germline V gene lookup returns CDR1 KGHDR and CDR2 SFDVKD. CDR3 nucleotide sequence: TGTGCCACCAGAGGGGGAACCAGCTACGAGCAGTACTTC. It yields the protein CATRGGTSYEQYF.

Ten or more counts support this clonotype. The CDR3 is CASSYRTGDYGYTF. DNA of the CDR3: TGTGCCAGCAGTTACCGCACAGGGGATTATGGCTACACCTTC. J is TRBJ1-2 and V is TRBV6-6, with 7 bases lining up with TRBD1. Germline V lookup: CDR1 MNHNY, CDR2 SVGAGI (reference sequence). V shed 2 bases, J shed 5 bases, and the junction held 5 bases outside the gene matches. This CDR3 spans 14 amino acids.

This clonotype occurred many times. The rearrangement joins TRBV7-8 to TRBJ1-5; no clear D gene. With 1 base removed from V and 2 bases from J, the gap between germline ends came to 12 bases. Germline values: CDR1 SGHVS, CDR2 FQNEAQ. CDR3 length equals 16 residues. This CDR3 is CASSLVGGRGNQPQHF. CDR3 nucleotide sequence: TGTGCCAGCAGCTTAGTGGGAGGGAGAGGCAATCAGCCCCAGCATTTT.

The rearrangement links TRBV6-5 to TRBJ1-1; D unresolved. Trimming took off 0 bases at V and 8 bases at J, with 13 bases between the two ends. This CDR3 is built from 14 residues. The germline V gene has CDR1 MNHEY and CDR2 SVGAGI. The CDR3 DNA reads as TGTGCCAGCAGTTACTCGACCTGGGGAAGGGAAGCTTTCTTT. It encodes CASSYSTWGREAFF.

This clonotype has only a few counts. The chain combines TRBV2 with TRBJ1-2, with TRBD1 matching 9 bases. The length of the CDR3 is 13 residues. The V and J ends lost 5 bases and 8 bases, in that order; junction bases with no gene match: 6. Germline loops: CDR1 SNHLY, CDR2 FYNNEI. CDR3 sequence (DNA): TGTGCCAGCAGTCCACAGGGGGCCGGAGGCTACACCTTC. Protein sequence: CASSPQGAGGYTF.

This chain links TRBV30 with TRBJ2-7; D perhaps matches TRBD2 (6 bases). The CDR3 spans 14 residues. Deletions cut 2 bases from V and 4 bases from J, with 15 bases between. Looked up from germline, CDR1 is GTSNPN and CDR2 is SVGIG (reference sequence). CDR3 in DNA: TGTGCCTGGAGTCGTGGTAGCGGATATTACGAGCAGTACTTC. Amino acid sequence: CAWSRGSGYYEQYF.

The chain has TRBV9 and TRBJ1-1; D is ambiguous. The CDR3 contains 8 residues. The ends were cut back, 4 bases at V and 13 bases at J, with 5 bases in the middle. From germline, CDR1 is SGDLS and CDR2 YYNGEE. DNA of the CDR3: TGTGCCAGCAGCCCTGGTTTCTTT. Amino acids: CASSPGFF.

The table lists this clonotype with many counts. The V and J genes are TRBV11-2 and TRBJ2-1; 8 positions agree with TRBD2. CDR1 is SGHAT and CDR2 is FQNNGV in the germline V gene. The CDR3 length is 15 residues. The trim removed 6 bases at V and 9 bases at J, leaving 13 bases unmatched. CDR3 sequence: CASRLPGLAVSEQFF. CDR3 DNA sequence: TGTGCCAGCAGACTCCCTGGACTAGCAGTTTCTGAGCAGTTCTTC.